Each of the 4 T cell receptor beta chains below was sequenced from the same sample in a study of shared clonotypes between healthy human individuals. It was CD45RO-negative cells, positively selected for CCR7, that made up naive CD8 cells, with terminally differentiated effector memory CD45RA+ cells excluded. This table comes from immunoSEQ multiplex PCR, and its TCRdb copy is limited to in-frame clones, with some not included. The table lists 800,000 or so clones, about 96% of them singletons. The specimen sequenced was naive CD8+ T cells sorted from blood. These receptors all come from a man younger than 45 in good health.

V and J are TRBV18 and TRBJ2-7, with TRBD2 identical over 9 bases. CDR1 is KGHSH and CDR2 is LQKENI in the germline V gene. CDR3 length: 16 amino acids. With 0 bases clipped from V and 4 bases from J, the junction kept 7 bases outside the gene matches. CDR3 DNA: TGTGCCAGCTCACCACCGAGTAGCGGGAGTGTGTACGAGCAGTACTTC. Translating it yields CASSPPSSGSVYEQYF.

The V and J genes are TRBV2 and TRBJ2-7, with 10 bases aligning to TRBD2. The CDR3 loop spans 14 amino acids. Germline loops: CDR1 SNHLY, CDR2 FYNNEI. The J segment lost 2 bases and the V segment lost 7 bases, leaving 5 bases of the junction unmatched. The CDR3 DNA reads as TGTGCCAGCATGAGAGCGGGAGGGACCTACGAGCAGTACTTC. Translated: CASMRAGGTYEQYF.

The genes are TRBV5-1 and TRBJ2-1; possibly TRBD2 for D (6 bases). V was trimmed by 3 bases and J by 4 bases, leaving 20 bases between them. CDR1 is SGHRS, CDR2 YFSETQ, per germline. This CDR3 contains 17 residues. The CDR3 spells CASSSTGTFVGYNEQFF. CDR3 nucleotide sequence: TGCGCCAGCAGCTCCACCGGGACTTTTGTGGGATACAATGAGCAGTTCTTC.

This sequence joins TRBV5-1 and TRBJ2-1; D is undetermined. The V end lost 1 base, the J end lost 8 bases, and 13 bases lay between the germline ends. Germline V lookup: CDR1 SGHRS, CDR2 YFSETQ. The CDR3 extends over 14 amino acids. Here the CDR3 reads CASSLFTALDEQFF. In DNA form, the CDR3 reads TGCGCCAGCAGCTTGTTCACGGCCTTAGATGAGCAGTTCTTC.